Following are 23 T cell receptor beta chains from one sample sequenced in a study of CXCR3-negative and CXCR3-positive naive CD8 T cells. Overall study findings and caveats: Against CXCR3-negative naive cells, CXCR3-positive naive cells showed more hydrophobic TRB CDR3s.

The libraries of TRB cDNA were constructed through 5' RACE using UMI labels. TCRdb reprocessed the 5' RACE reads, with one entry per CDR3 protein and no DNA. Reported are 100,000 to 150,000 distinct CDR3 sequences; the ten largest clones contain 0.4% to 0.5%. Their specific antigens are unknown. Source material: naive CXCR3+ CD8+ T cells from blood. Stated subset: CD45RO-CCR7+CD27+CD95- naive CD8+ T cells expressing CXCR3 (TNR3+). Receptors were obtained from a human donor in good health. Some clones in this sample may be carry-over from other donors' samples.

The chain joins TRBV7-2 to TRBJ2-2. Germline V gives CDR1 SGHTA, CDR2 FQGNSA. This CDR3 is 13 amino acids long. The CDR3 reads CASSLDAGGELFF.

The V gene is TRBV29-1, the J gene TRBJ2-7; the TRBD1 assignment by TCRdb is unverifiable without DNA. CDR3 length equals 12 residues. CDR1 SQVTM and CDR2 ANQGSEA come from the germline V gene. The CDR3 reads CSVDIRPGEQYF.

The chain's CDR3 is CASSSTNTGELFF. The chain couples TRBV5-1 to TRBJ2-2. The CDR3 spans 13 residues. Germline V gene sequence: CDR1 SGHRS, CDR2 YFSETQ.

V is TRBV9 and J is TRBJ2-1; absent DNA, TCRdb's TRBD1 call cannot be checked. The length of the CDR3 is 15 residues. Germline-derived CDR1 and CDR2 are SGDLS and YYNGEE. The CDR3: CASSDQGVPTNEQFF.

The chain combines TRBV12-3 or TRBV12-4 with TRBJ2-7; TCRdb reports TRBD2, a call that lacks DNA to check it against. The CDR3 is 14 amino acids. The CDR3 spells CASSLAGLQPEQYF.

This chain connects TRBV7-9 to TRBJ1-5; TCRdb designates TRBD1, a call that cannot be tested without DNA. The CDR3 spans 16 residues. Germline loops: CDR1 SEHNR, CDR2 FQNEAQ (reference sequence). CDR3 sequence: CASSLGTGGLIQPQHF.

The chain joins TRBV7-9 to TRBJ2-3. This CDR3 contains 15 residues. The V gene's germline CDR1 is SEHNR and CDR2 FQNEAQ (reference sequence). CDR3 region: CASSLAIALTDTQYF.

The J gene is TRBJ2-7, the V gene TRBV29-1; TCRdb proposes TRBD1, but this gene call is untestable without DNA. The CDR3 is 14 residues long. Germline V lookup: CDR1 SQVTM, CDR2 ANQGSEA. The CDR3 sequence: CSVEGRDPPYEQYF.

The chain employs TRBV28 and TRBJ2-5. CDR1 is MDHEN, CDR2 SYDVKM, per germline. The CDR3 consists of 13 residues. The CDR3 is CASSFGESRTQYF.

The chain couples TRBV5-1 to TRBJ2-3; no DNA is available, so the TRBD2 call from TCRdb remains unchecked. Germline CDR1 reads SGHRS; CDR2 reads YFSETQ. The CDR3 contains 15 residues. CDR3 loop: CASSLLTGEADTQYF.

The chain carries TRBV29-1 and TRBJ2-1; absent DNA, TCRdb's TRBD2 call cannot be checked. The CDR3 has 16 residues. Germline V gene data show CDR1 as SQVTM and CDR2 as ANQGSEA. The CDR3 sequence is CSVEDLASGTNNEQFF.

V and J are TRBV2 and TRBJ2-6; lacking DNA, the TRBD2 call made by TCRdb goes unchecked. CDR1 is SNHLY, CDR2 FYNNEI, per germline. The CDR3 sequence is 22 residues long. The CDR3 sequence is CASSERIAETARFSPGANVLTF.

CDR3: CSVVLDSPSYEQYF. The gene calls are TRBV29-1 and TRBJ2-7; TCRdb indicates TRBD2, and absent DNA this call remains unverified. This CDR3 spans 14 amino acids. Germline V gene sequence: CDR1 SQVTM, CDR2 ANQGSEA.

This chain uses TRBV5-6 with TRBJ1-2; TCRdb lists TRBD1, though no DNA is available to test this call. The V gene's germline CDR1 is SGHDT and CDR2 YYEEEE. The CDR3 sequence is 13 residues long. CDR3 sequence: CASTIADPGGYTF.

The V gene is TRBV12-2, the J gene TRBJ2-3; TCRdb proposes TRBD1, but this gene call is untestable without DNA. TRBV12-2 is a listed pseudogene. The CDR3 runs to 17 residues. CDR3 region: CASRLPPAGAYTDTQYF.

This chain uses TRBV7-9 with TRBJ2-1; TCRdb's D gene call, TRBD1, goes unchecked for lack of DNA. The CDR3 is 15 amino acids. The germline gives CDR1 SEHNR, CDR2 FQNEAQ (reference sequence). CDR3 in amino acids: CASSPPGGGTGEQFF. Using reference TRBV7-9 and TRBJ2-1 for the parts outside the CDR3, the full variable domain is DTGVSQNPRHKITKRGQNVTFRCDPISEHNRLYWYRQTLGQGPEFLTYFQNEAQLEKSRLLSDRFSAERPKGSFSTLEIQRTEQGDSAMYLCASSPPGGGTGEQFFGPGTRLTVL.

The rearrangement links TRBV15 to TRBJ1-5. CDR3 length: 15 amino acids. CDR1 LNHNV and CDR2 YYDKDF come from the germline V gene (reference sequence). The CDR3 here is CATSTGVWVNQPQHF.

V is TRBV9 and J is TRBJ2-3. The CDR3 totals 13 residues. The germline CDR1 and CDR2 sequences are SGDLS and YYNGEE. This CDR3 is CASSVATGDTQYF.

The J gene is TRBJ1-1, the V gene TRBV28. The CDR3 consists of 12 residues. Germline V CDR1 and CDR2: MDHEN, SYDVKM. CDR3 amino acids: CATQDPNTEAFF.

The chain carries TRBV29-1 and TRBJ1-2; TCRdb indicates TRBD1, and absent DNA this call remains unverified. The CDR3 runs to 14 residues. Germline CDR1 reads SQVTM; CDR2 reads ANQGSEA. The CDR3 protein is CSVPSGGAGYGYTF. Complete variable domain (other parts from reference TRBV29-1 and TRBJ1-2): SAVISQKPSRDICQRGTSLTIQCQVDSQVTMMFWYRQQPGQSLTLIATANQGSEATYESGFVIDKFPISRPNLTFSTLTVSNMSPEDSSIYLCSVPSGGAGYGYTFGSGTRLTVV.

The chain employs TRBV28 and TRBJ1-2; absent DNA, TCRdb's TRBD1 call cannot be checked. The length of the CDR3 is 16 residues. Germline CDR1 and CDR2: MDHEN and SYDVKM. CDR3 residues: CASSLRANQGGYGYTF.

The chain has TRBV14 and TRBJ1-5; absent DNA, TCRdb's TRBD1 call cannot be checked. This CDR3 is 14 amino acids long. CDR1 SGHDN and CDR2 FVKESK come from the germline V gene. The CDR3 sequence: CASSQSGADQPQHF.

The rearrangement uses TRBV7-9 and TRBJ1-2. Germline loops: CDR1 SEHNR, CDR2 FQNEAQ (reference sequence). This CDR3 spans 14 amino acids. The CDR3 is CASSLAARPDGYTF.